This T cell receptor beta chain derives from a study of cytomegalovirus exposure and HLA in healthy donors. Whole-study findings and limits: Later analysis demonstrated an association between a missense DCLRE1C variant and TCR beta V- and J-gene trimming. The listing of 150 to 200 TCR beta chains classed them as cytomegalovirus-associated.

Remarks on this clone: Its antigen is undetermined.

V was trimmed by 0 bases and J by 1 base, leaving 13 bases between them. The CDR3 sequence is 16 residues long. Germline CDR1 reads LNHNV; CDR2 reads YYDKDF (reference sequence). Amplification used 60 Vbeta primers and 13 Jbeta primers. In the authors' workflow: Among the unique TCR beta chains that a later analysis counted, about 84 million in all, roughly 11 million were shared. Produced via immunoSEQ multiplex PCR; TCRdb's table is partial and in-frame only. The V and J calls and clone size are taken from that table; D and trimming were inferred from the DNA. The repertoire includes 110,000 to 150,000 clones, approximately 74% of them detected once, and roughly 4.5% sits in the top ten.

The chain joins TRBV15 to TRBJ2-7; tentative D call: TRBD1 (5 bases). Sequencing used PBMCs. This clonotype originated in a man aged 18 to 30 in good health and CMV-seropositive. CDR3 in DNA: TGTGCCACCAGCAGAGATTTAACAAGGGGATCCTACGAGCAGTACTTC. Translation gives CATSRDLTRGSYEQYF.